What follows are 26 T cell receptor beta chains derived from one specimen sequenced in a study of T cells expressing NK-cell markers. After re-calling the 5' RACE reads, TCRdb lists one entry per CDR3 protein, DNA absent. The sample totals around 1,300 distinct CDR3 sequences. The sample taken for sequencing was blood T cells: a sorted CD56 or NKG2C T cell subset, CD4+ or CD8+ T cells, or bulk PBMC T cells (not recorded which). Every receptor here comes from a young woman in good health.

The V and J genes are TRBV19 and TRBJ2-7; TCRdb designates TRBD2, a call that cannot be tested without DNA. The CDR3 length is 15 residues. Looked up from germline, CDR1 is LNHDA and CDR2 is SQIVND (reference sequence). This chain's CDR3 is CASGAGGPRDYEQYF.

Judged by frequency, this clonotype is medium-sized. The chain employs TRBV7-2 and TRBJ2-1; as DNA is missing, the TRBD2 call by TCRdb cannot be tested. This CDR3 has 16 amino acids. Germline V gives CDR1 SGHTA, CDR2 FQGNSA. CDR3 in amino acids: CASSDGPDLAWNEQFF.

By frequency, this clonotype registers medium-sized. The chain joins TRBV7-6 to TRBJ1-1. The CDR3 is made up of 17 amino acids. Germline values: CDR1 SGHVS, CDR2 FNYEAQ. CDR3 in amino acids: CASSLKEDRVDETEAFF.

This clonotype registers medium-sized by frequency. The chain links TRBV9 to TRBJ2-2; TCRdb picks TRBD2, but there is no DNA to check that call. CDR1 is SGDLS, CDR2 YYNGEE, per germline. The CDR3 has 17 amino acids. CDR3: CASSGGGLARYTGELFF.

This chain links TRBV19 with TRBJ2-7. Germline loops: CDR1 LNHDA, CDR2 SQIVND (reference sequence). This CDR3 is 15 amino acids long. The CDR3: CASSTPIEESYEQYF.

This clonotype shows up as medium-sized by frequency. This chain links TRBV4-3 with TRBJ2-7. Germline values: CDR1 LGHNA, CDR2 YSLEER. CDR3 length: 15 residues. The CDR3: CASSQDSYFTYEQYF.

In terms of frequency, this clonotype is medium-sized. The rearrangement links TRBV7-9 to TRBJ2-1; lacking DNA, the TRBD1 call made by TCRdb goes unchecked. This CDR3 region has 17 residues. Germline CDR1 reads SEHNR; CDR2 reads FQNEAQ (reference sequence). CDR3 sequence: CASSPSGWGRRYNEQFF.

The CDR3 reads CASRSGRRDNEQFF. V usage is TRBV2 and J usage is TRBJ2-1; TCRdb lists TRBD1, though no DNA is available to test this call. The CDR3 sequence is 14 residues long. Germline assignment: CDR1 SNHLY and CDR2 FYNNEI.

This clonotype is deemed medium-sized (0.01 to 0.1%) by its frequency. V gene TRBV5-1 combines with J gene TRBJ2-2; lacking DNA, the TRBD2 call made by TCRdb goes unchecked. CDR3 length: 15 amino acids. Per germline, CDR1 SGHRS and CDR2 YFSETQ. The CDR3 loop is CASSFPRGGIGELFF.

This clonotype shows up as medium-sized by frequency. The chain couples TRBV12-3 or TRBV12-4 to TRBJ1-1. The CDR3 is made up of 12 amino acids. CDR3 sequence reads: CASSYVNTEAFF.

The V gene is TRBV4-1, the J gene TRBJ2-3; there is no DNA to check the TCRdb D call of TRBD1. There are 15 residues in the CDR3. Germline values: CDR1 MGHRA, CDR2 YSYEKL. The CDR3 reads CASSQVRQGSDTQYF.

This clonotype is labeled medium-sized based on frequency. CDR3 sequence reads: CASSQDSREAYYNEQFF. V and J are TRBV4-1 and TRBJ2-1; absent DNA, TCRdb's TRBD2 call cannot be checked. Looked up from germline, CDR1 is MGHRA and CDR2 is YSYEKL. The CDR3 loop spans 17 amino acids.

This clonotype is called medium-sized based on its frequency. CDR3 amino acids: CASSFIGGNQPQHF. The chain joins TRBV12-3 or TRBV12-4 to TRBJ1-5; lacking DNA, the TRBD1 call made by TCRdb goes unchecked. There are 14 residues in the CDR3.

This clonotype is deemed medium-sized by its frequency. The chain employs TRBV7-9 and TRBJ1-2; TCRdb calls TRBD1, which cannot be checked without DNA. The CDR3 runs to 16 residues. Germline V gene data show CDR1 as SEHNR and CDR2 as FQNEAQ (reference sequence). The CDR3 protein is CASSSHSGQARSGYTF.

This clonotype shows up as medium-sized by frequency. This chain links TRBV20-1 with TRBJ2-5; TCRdb returns TRBD2, unconfirmable since there is no DNA. The V gene's germline CDR1 is DFQATT and CDR2 SNEGSKA (reference sequence). The CDR3 sequence is 12 residues long. The CDR3: CSARPSAETQYF.

The CDR3 here is CASSLFAPIYGYTF. V usage is TRBV2 and J usage is TRBJ1-2. CDR1 and CDR2 from the germline V gene are SNHLY and FYNNEI. CDR3 size: 14 residues.

This clonotype is classed as medium-sized by frequency. The chain carries TRBV27 and TRBJ2-3; TCRdb lists TRBD2, though no DNA is available to test this call. The CDR3 extends over 16 amino acids. Germline CDR1 reads MNHEY; CDR2 reads SMNVEV (reference sequence). CDR3: CATRVLAEPLWDTQYF.

The V call is TRBV12-3 or TRBV12-4, the J call TRBJ2-1. The CDR3 covers 11 residues. CDR3 sequence reads: CASSTLNEQFF.

This clonotype ranks as medium-sized (0.01 to 0.1%) in terms of frequency. The CDR3 region is CASSHQAGYYEQYF. The chain employs TRBV3-1 and TRBJ2-7. Germline V gene sequence: CDR1 LGHDT, CDR2 YNNKEL (reference sequence). CDR3 length: 14 amino acids.

In terms of frequency, this clonotype is medium-sized. The J gene is TRBJ1-1, the V gene TRBV27; the TCRdb D gene call, TRBD1, has no DNA to confirm it. The CDR3 covers 14 residues. Germline V gene lookup returns CDR1 MNHEY and CDR2 SMNVEV (reference sequence). CDR3 sequence reads: CASSFTGGNTEAFF.

By frequency, this clonotype registers medium-sized. The V and J genes are TRBV7-8 and TRBJ1-1. The germline gives CDR1 SGHVS, CDR2 FQNEAQ. The CDR3 is made up of 13 amino acids. The CDR3 protein is CASTLDRSFEAFF.

This chain uses TRBV11-2 with TRBJ2-1; the D gene TCRdb calls, TRBD2, cannot be checked with no DNA. From germline, CDR1 is SGHAT and CDR2 FQNNGV. There are 17 residues in the CDR3. The CDR3 sequence is CASSLLYLAGAYNEQFF.

This sequence joins TRBV7-9 and TRBJ2-5; TCRdb outputs TRBD2, but without DNA this stays unchecked. CDR3 length: 17 residues. CDR1 and CDR2 from the germline V gene are SEHNR and FQNEAQ (reference sequence). The CDR3 spells CASSLVRLAGDQETQYF.

Frequency places this clonotype as medium-sized. The chain combines TRBV9 with TRBJ2-1; TCRdb's D call, TRBD2, is unchecked because there is no DNA. The CDR3 is made up of 21 amino acids. Germline V gene data show CDR1 as SGDLS and CDR2 as YYNGEE. The CDR3 reads CASSLNRGPGLAGGVWNEQFF.

This clonotype is called medium-sized based on its frequency. The chain carries TRBV13 and TRBJ2-1; TCRdb's D gene call, TRBD1, goes unchecked for lack of DNA. Germline CDR1 PRHDT, CDR2 FYEKMQ (reference sequence). This CDR3 has 14 residues. This chain's CDR3 is CASSPDRGKPWQFF.

V is TRBV6-1 and J is TRBJ1-6. This CDR3 is 17 amino acids long. Germline V gives CDR1 MNHNS, CDR2 SASEGT. The CDR3 region is CASSDHSGRGYNSPLHF.